One sample yielded the 26 T cell receptor beta chains listed below, sequenced in a study of beta chain features in type 1 diabetes. The whole isolated RNA underwent reverse transcription, so sequencing captured expressed TCRB transcripts. Some clones are missing from TCRdb's copy, which holds only in-frame ones; the method was immunoSEQ multiplex PCR. The sample carries more than 140,000 clones, roughly 10% recorded once. The material sequenced was central memory CD4+ T cells from blood. All receptors come from a woman aged 40 to 50 in good health.

In this sample, this clone turned up many times. The CDR3 DNA reads TGTGCCAGCAGCTTATCGCGGGGGCGAAGCACAGATACGCAGTATTTT. This codes for CASSLSRGRSTDTQYF. The J gene is TRBJ2-3, the V gene TRBV7-2, with D perhaps TRBD2 (7 bases). This CDR3 is 16 amino acids long. Germline-derived CDR1 and CDR2 are SGHTA and FQGNSA. V lost 2 bases and J lost 0, with 12 bases in between.

The J gene is TRBJ2-3, the V gene TRBV5-1; maybe TRBD2 (6 bases). Trimming left V 3 bases short and J 6 bases short, with 17 bases between. This CDR3 is built from 15 residues. Per the germline V gene, CDR1 is SGHRS and CDR2 is YFSETQ. CDR3 coding DNA: TGCGCCAGCAGCTCTACCCTAGGAGGGAGTGATACGCAGTATTTT. It is translated as CASSSTLGGSDTQYF.

The V and J genes are TRBV29-1 and TRBJ1-1, with D maybe TRBD1 (5 bases). Trimming took 6 bases from V and 3 from J, leaving 14 bases between them. The CDR3 is 13 amino acids. CDR1 is SQVTM, CDR2 ANQGSEA, per germline. The CDR3 protein is CSVGTGVDTEAFF. CDR3 DNA: TGCAGCGTGGGCACGGGGGTAGACACTGAAGCTTTCTTT.

The V and J genes are TRBV7-2 and TRBJ1-5, with 7 positions matching TRBD1. J gave up 0 bases and V 5 bases, and 7 bases lay outside the gene matches. The CDR3 consists of 16 residues. The germline V gene has CDR1 SGHTA and CDR2 FQGNSA. DNA of the CDR3: TGTGCCAGCAGCCGGGCAGGGGGTGCTAGCAATCAGCCCCAGCATTTT. Translated, it gives CASSRAGGASNQPQHF.

This chain links TRBV23-1 with TRBJ2-7; 8 nucleotides match TRBD1. TRBV23-1 is classed as an ORF, of uncertain function. V lost 2 bases and J lost 4; bases outside the gene matches: 10. The CDR3 covers 16 residues. The CDR3 DNA follows: TGCGCCAGCAGTCAACGAGATGCAGGGGGCGCTTACGAGCAGTACTTC. Residues: CASSQRDAGGAYEQYF.

V and J are TRBV5-1 and TRBJ2-3; unclear D gene. This CDR3 spans 16 amino acids. Trimming removed 0 bases at V and 0 bases at J, with 11 bases between. Germline V gene data show CDR1 as SGHRS and CDR2 as YFSETQ. The CDR3 DNA is TGCGCCAGCAGCTTGGGGTTGCAGGTTAGCACAGATACGCAGTATTTT. The encoded protein is CASSLGLQVSTDTQYF.

V usage is TRBV2 and J usage is TRBJ1-5; maybe TRBD1 (5 bases). Germline V gene lookup returns CDR1 SNHLY and CDR2 FYNNEI. V shed 5 bases and J shed 1 base, with 12 bases lying between them. The CDR3 has 15 amino acids. In DNA, the CDR3 is TGTGCCAGCAGTACGGGGGGTTTGAGCAATCAGCCCCAGCATTTT. This encodes CASSTGGLSNQPQHF.

CDR3 DNA: TGCGCCAGCAGCGGGACAGGGGTGGGCTACACCTTC. Translating it yields CASSGTGVGYTF. This chain connects TRBV5-1 to TRBJ1-2; 10 nucleotides match TRBD1. With V trimmed by 4 bases and J by 8 bases, 2 bases remained unmatched. Germline assignment: CDR1 SGHRS and CDR2 YFSETQ. The CDR3 is made up of 12 amino acids.

V and J are TRBV10-3 and TRBJ1-1; weak D call: TRBD1 (6 bases). Trimming left V 4 bases short and J 1 base short, with 10 bases between. There are 14 residues in the CDR3. Germline CDR1 and CDR2: ENHRY and SYGVKD. The CDR3 nucleotides read TGTGCCATCAGTGGGCAGGGGACGAACACTGAAGCTTTCTTT. Translating gives CAISGQGTNTEAFF.

This clone appeared many times. The chain combines TRBV14 with TRBJ2-7; tentatively, D is TRBD2 (5 bases). The CDR3 has 14 amino acids. The ends were cut back, 4 bases at V and 3 bases at J, with 13 bases in the middle. CDR1 and CDR2 (germline): SGHDN, FVKESK. The CDR3 nucleotides read TGTGCCAGCAGCCCTAGGATGGGGAGCTACGAGCAGTACTTC. The encoded protein is CASSPRMGSYEQYF.

The rearrangement joins TRBV5-1 to TRBJ1-6, with TRBD1 matching 7 bases. Germline CDR1 SGHRS, CDR2 YFSETQ. CDR3 size: 15 residues. Trimming took 5 bases from V and 5 from J; bases not matched to a gene: 7. This CDR3 is CASRRTGADNSPLHF. The CDR3 nucleotides read TGCGCCAGCAGACGGACAGGAGCTGATAATTCACCCCTCCACTTT.

The rearrangement links TRBV4-3 to TRBJ1-5; D gene uncertain. This CDR3 has 14 amino acids. V was clipped by 1 base and J by 1 base, with 5 bases between them. The germline gives CDR1 LGHNA, CDR2 YSLEER. The CDR3 bases are TGCGCCAGCAGCCAAGTTGGCAGCAATCAGCCCCAGCATTTT. It translates to CASSQVGSNQPQHF.

In its sample, this clone was seen a few times. The chain recombines TRBV2 with TRBJ2-7; D may be TRBD2 (6 bases). CDR1 SNHLY and CDR2 FYNNEI come from the germline V gene. This CDR3 has 12 residues. V shed 7 bases and J shed 4 bases, with 11 bases lying between them. The CDR3, as DNA: TGTGCCAGCATTCAGGACTATTACGAGCAGTACTTC. As protein: CASIQDYYEQYF.

This chain links TRBV5-4 with TRBJ2-6; no clear D. The CDR3 totals 15 residues. V was trimmed by 4 bases and J by 0 bases, leaving 8 bases between them. CDR1 is SGHNT and CDR2 is YYREEE in the germline V gene (reference sequence). Here the CDR3 reads CASSHSSSGANVLTF. The CDR3 DNA reads as TGTGCCAGCAGCCACTCAAGCTCTGGGGCCAACGTCCTGACTTTC. The full variable domain, in which reference TRBV5-4 and TRBJ2-6 provide the parts outside the CDR3, is ETGVTQSPTHLIKTRGQQVTLRCSSQSGHNTVSWYQQALGQGPQFIFQYYREEENGRGNFPPRFSGLQFPNYSSELNVNALELDDSALYLCASSHSSSGANVLTFGAGSRLTVL.

The chain couples TRBV9 to TRBJ2-6; 9 nucleotides line up with TRBD1. The CDR3 extends over 17 amino acids. V shed 4 bases and J 2 bases; nucleotides not matched to a gene: 7. The V gene's germline CDR1 is SGDLS and CDR2 YYNGEE. The CDR3: CASSRQGGKAGANVLTF. The CDR3 DNA reads as TGTGCCAGCAGCCGACAGGGGGGAAAAGCTGGGGCCAACGTCCTGACTTTC.

The chain joins TRBV15 to TRBJ1-2; a weak D match, TRBD1 (6 bases). Germline V gene sequence: CDR1 LNHNV, CDR2 YYDKDF (reference sequence). The V gene lost 0 bases and the J gene lost 8 bases, with 10 bases spanning the gap. CDR3 length: 13 residues. As DNA, the CDR3 is TGTGCCACCAGCAGAGAGGGGGCTCGGGGCTACACCTTC. Encoded protein: CATSREGARGYTF.

This clone was picked up a small number of times. This chain uses TRBV6-4 with TRBJ2-2; 14 nucleotides match TRBD2. Germline CDR1 MRHNA, CDR2 SNTAGT. This CDR3 has 19 residues. The ends lost 4 bases at V and 1 base at J; junction bases unmatched: 8. Here the CDR3 DNA reads TGTGCCAGCAGTGCATCAGGACTAGCGGGGGGTCGGAACACCGGGGAGCTGTTTTTT. Translation: CASSASGLAGGRNTGELFF.

This clone has a handful of counts. This chain links TRBV29-1 with TRBJ1-2, with 9 bases fitting TRBD1. The CDR3 length is 14 residues. The V segment lost 5 bases and the J segment 6 bases; nucleotides outside the gene matches: 10. Per germline, CDR1 SQVTM and CDR2 ANQGSEA. CDR3 in amino acids: CSVFRYWTGDGYTF. CDR3 sequence (DNA): TGCAGCGTTTTTCGGTATTGGACAGGGGATGGCTACACCTTC. Variable domain in full (rest from reference TRBV29-1 and TRBJ1-2): SAVISQKPSRDICQRGTSLTIQCQVDSQVTMMFWYRQQPGQSLTLIATANQGSEATYESGFVIDKFPISRPNLTFSTLTVSNMSPEDSSIYLCSVFRYWTGDGYTFGSGTRLTVV.

This clone was seen more than once but under ten times. This sequence is one base from a far larger clone and is likely a read error. In the same sample, other DNA sequences code for this CDR3. This rearrangement joins TRBV5-4 to TRBJ2-5; 7 bases are shared with TRBD1. The CDR3 consists of 13 residues. Germline trimming cut 4 bases from V and 2 bases from J; bases unmatched to any gene: 2. Germline V gives CDR1 SGHNT, CDR2 YYREEE (reference sequence). CDR3 bases: TGTGCCAGCAGCCCGGGACAGCAAGAGACCCAGTACTTC. Encoded protein: CASSPGQQETQYF.

The chain combines TRBV19 with TRBJ2-7, with 9 bases aligning to TRBD2. This CDR3 has 14 residues. The germline gives CDR1 LNHDA, CDR2 SQIVND (reference sequence). V was pared by 3 bases and J by 2 bases, with 2 bases of the junction left unmatched. In DNA, the CDR3 is TGTGCCAGTAGTATTTCTAGCGGGACCTACGAGCAGTACTTC. Translation gives CASSISSGTYEQYF.

This chain connects TRBV6-1 to TRBJ1-5; a weak D match, TRBD1 (5 bases). The CDR3 spans 14 residues. The ends were cut back, 1 base at V and 4 bases at J, with 8 bases in the middle. Germline CDR1 and CDR2: MNHNS and SASEGT. DNA of the CDR3: TGTGCCAGCAGTGAAGTATGGACAAATCAGCCCCAGCATTTT. This codes for CASSEVWTNQPQHF.

The V call is TRBV12-5, the J call TRBJ2-1; weak D call: TRBD1 (6 bases). V was shortened by 0 bases and J by 12 bases, with 9 bases between the two germline ends. This CDR3 comprises 12 residues. Germline CDR1 is LGHNT and CDR2 is FRNRAP. In DNA, the CDR3 is TGTGCTAGTGGTTTGGTACTGACAGGGCAGTTCTTC. Translated: CASGLVLTGQFF.

This clone was observed a few times. V usage is TRBV7-2 and J usage is TRBJ2-7; D might be TRBD2 (7 bases). CDR3 length equals 14 residues. Germline CDR1 reads SGHTA; CDR2 reads FQGNSA. V gave up 1 base and J gave up 5 bases, with 12 bases separating them. CDR3 nucleotides: TGTGCCAGCAGCTTAGATAGGGGGGGGAACGAGCAGTACTTC. Amino acid sequence: CASSLDRGGNEQYF.

This clone was observed a handful of times. The chain couples TRBV6-1 to TRBJ2-2; 8 positions agree with TRBD1. Germline CDR1 is MNHNS and CDR2 is SASEGT. Trimming took 8 bases from V and 3 from J; bases not matched to a gene: 5. This CDR3 spans 14 amino acids. The CDR3 sequence is CASFPQGDTGELFF. CDR3 nucleotides: TGTGCCAGCTTCCCACAGGGGGACACCGGGGAGCTGTTTTTT.

V is TRBV12-5 and J is TRBJ2-1; the match to TRBD2 covers 7 bases. V lost 2 bases, J lost 4 bases, and 8 bases stayed unmatched. Looked up from germline, CDR1 is LGHNT and CDR2 is FRNRAP. This CDR3 has 16 amino acids. The CDR3 loop is CASGLWFGRGYNEQFF. The DNA for the CDR3 is TGTGCTAGTGGTTTGTGGTTTGGGCGGGGGTACAATGAGCAGTTCTTC.

This chain joins TRBV27 and TRBJ1-5, with a possible D match to TRBD1 (6 bases). The length of the CDR3 is 17 residues. Trimming cost V 2 bases and J 0 bases, with 14 bases left between them. In germline, CDR1 is MNHEY, CDR2 SMNVEV (reference sequence). The CDR3 nucleotides are TGTGCCAGCAGTTTAACCGGACAGACATATAGCAATCAGCCCCAGCATTTT. Translated, it gives CASSLTGQTYSNQPQHF.